This is a list of T cell receptor beta chains from one sample in a study of immune characterization of retroperitoneal liposarcoma. TCRdb reprocessed the PCR reads with MiXCR, giving one entry per CDR3 protein. The sample holds more than 6,500 distinct CDR3 sequences; around 40% are singletons and the top ten take 10%. Input material: tumor tissue. These receptors were obtained from a male donor with retroperitoneal liposarcoma. Each CDR3 is given with its conserved first and last residue. A D gene is named only where the DNA matches it firmly. Clone size, where shown, is once, few, many, or a class for clones that have expanded.

d_call | clone_size | j_call | v_call | cdr3_aa | cdr3_nt
NA | NA | TRBJ2-7 | TRBV7-8 | CASTGGNEQYF | TGTGCCAGCACCGGAGGGAATGAGCAGTACTTC
TRBD1 | many | TRBJ2-7 | TRBV12-3/TRBV12-4 | CASGGRQGIREQYF | TGTGCCAGTGGTGGCAGACAGGGGATTCGCGAGCAGTACTTC
NA | NA | TRBJ2-5 | TRBV25-1 | CASSDPEETQYF | TGTGCCAGCAGTGATCCAGAAGAGACCCAGTACTTC
TRBD1 | many | TRBJ2-1 | TRBV6-6 | CASSIPGQGADEQFF | TGTGCCAGCAGCATACCGGGACAGGGGGCTGACGAGCAGTTCTTC
NA | few | TRBJ1-1 | TRBV6-5 | CASSEWGQTEAFF | TGTGCCAGCAGTGAGTGGGGGCAGACTGAAGCTTTCTTT
NA | many | TRBJ2-7 | TRBV7-8 | CASRPYQGPSYEQYF | TGTGCCAGCAGACCTTATCAGGGACCCTCCTACGAGCAGTACTTC
TRBD2 | few | TRBJ2-3 | TRBV6-5 | CASSRTSGSLTDTQYF | TGTGCCAGCAGTAGGACTAGCGGGAGTCTCACAGATACGCAGTATTTT
TRBD2 | large | TRBJ2-1 | TRBV7-2 | CASSFPSGSSYNEQFF | TGTGCCAGCAGCTTTCCTAGCGGGAGCTCCTACAATGAGCAGTTCTTC
NA | few | TRBJ2-4 | TRBV6-1 | CASSEQQPRSAKNIQYF | TGTGCCAGCAGTGAGCAGCAACCAAGGAGTGCCAAAAACATTCAGTACTTC
NA | few | TRBJ2-7 | TRBV6-1 | CASSHPGGNRYEQYF | TGTGCCAGCAGTCACCCTGGGGGCAATCGCTACGAGCAGTACTTC
NA | many | TRBJ2-7 | TRBV27 | CASSSPRGRSYNEQYF | TGTGCCAGCAGTAGCCCGAGGGGACGCTCCTACAATGAGCAGTACTTC
NA | NA | TRBJ2-5 | TRBV27 | CASSLSGPIGGTQYF | TGTGCCAGCAGTTTATCGGGACCCATTGGTGGGACCCAGTACTTC
TRBD1 | few | TRBJ2-1 | TRBV7-2 | CASTKGTVYNEQFF | TGTGCCAGCACAAAAGGGACAGTCTACAATGAGCAGTTCTTC
TRBD2 | medium-sized | TRBJ2-5 | TRBV6-1 | CASGSSGGVQETQYF | TGTGCCAGCGGCTCTAGCGGAGGGGTCCAAGAGACCCAGTACTTC
NA | few | TRBJ2-5 | TRBV7-2 | CASSWGGEQYF | TGTGCCAGCAGCTGGGGCGGTGAGCAGTACTTC
NA | NA | TRBJ2-3 | TRBV6-6 | CASSYRRTGVPQYF | TGTGCCAGCAGTTACCGACGCACGGGGGTGCCCCAGTATTTT
TRBD1 | medium-sized | TRBJ1-2 | TRBV6-1 | CASSPQGGGSGYTF | TGTGCCAGCAGTCCCCAGGGAGGGGGCAGTGGCTACACCTTC
NA | NA | TRBJ2-1 | TRBV7-6 | CASSLAAVVGEQFF | TGTGCCAGCAGCTTAGCGGCGGTGGTCGGAGAGCAGTTCTTC
TRBD1 | NA | TRBJ1-1 | TRBV12-3/TRBV12-4 | CASTPGQTNTEAFF | TGTGCCAGCACTCCGGGACAGACGAACACTGAAGCTTTCTTT
TRBD1 | few | TRBJ2-1 | TRBV12-3/TRBV12-4 | CASSLQGAHEQFF | TGTGCCAGCAGTTTACAGGGGGCGCATGAGCAGTTCTTC
NA | NA | TRBJ2-5 | TRBV11-2 | CASSPYRLAQDEQYF | TGTGCCAGCAGCCCCTACCGGTTAGCTCAGGATGAGCAGTACTTC
NA | few | TRBJ2-7 | TRBV6-6 | CASSYSLAGRQYF | TGTGCCAGCAGTTACTCCCTAGCAGGAAGGCAGTACTTC
TRBD2 | NA | TRBJ2-5 | TRBV27 | CASSLSIGTSGRARETQYF | TGTGCCAGCAGTTTATCGATTGGGACTAGCGGGAGGGCCCGGGAGACCCAGTACTTC
NA | NA | TRBJ2-1 | TRBV12-3/TRBV12-4 | CASRGSGGGDEQFF | TGTGCCAGCAGGGGGTCCGGGGGAGGAGATGAGCAGTTCTTC
NA | once | TRBJ1-2 | TRBV6-1 | CASRDRQRNYGYTF | TGTGCCAGCAGGGATCGACAACGTAACTATGGCTACACCTTC
NA | NA | TRBJ2-4 | TRBV6-1 | CASGSLAKNIQYF | TGTGCCAGCGGGAGCTTAGCCAAAAACATTCAGTACTTC
TRBD1 | NA | TRBJ2-1 | TRBV6-5 | CASRRGQGVSYNEQFF | TGTGCCAGCAGACGCGGACAGGGTGTCTCCTACAATGAGCAGTTCTTC
NA | NA | TRBJ2-4 | TRBV6-6 | CASSYSGINIQYF | TGTGCCAGCAGTTACTCGGGTATAAACATTCAGTACTTC
NA | NA | TRBJ2-3 | TRBV4-1 | CASSQEPGTDTQYF | TGCGCCAGCAGCCAAGAACCGGGCACAGATACGCAGTATTTT
NA | NA | TRBJ2-7 | TRBV6-5 | CASSYRDVRTYEQYF | TGTGCCAGCAGTTACCGGGACGTGCGAACCTACGAGCAGTACTTC
NA | many | TRBJ2-3 | TRBV7-2 | CASSHLGERGDTQYF | TGTGCCAGCAGCCACCTGGGAGAGAGGGGGGATACGCAGTATTTT
NA | NA | TRBJ2-1 | TRBV6-2/TRBV6-3 | CASSYSRGTNNEQFF | TGTGCCAGCAGTTACTCTCGGGGTACTAACAATGAGCAGTTCTTC
TRBD1 | NA | TRBJ2-1 | TRBV5-4 | CASSLFPGPGTGASDEQFF | TGTGCCAGCAGCTTGTTCCCGGGACCCGGGACAGGCGCTTCCGATGAGCAGTTCTTC
TRBD1 | NA | TRBJ2-5 | TRBV10-1 | CASSEGQGVEETQYF | TGCGCCAGCAGTGAGGGACAGGGCGTGGAAGAGACCCAGTACTTC
NA | few | TRBJ2-1 | TRBV27 | CASSVRGKEYEQFF | TGTGCCAGCAGTGTACGGGGGAAGGAGTACGAGCAGTTCTTC
NA | NA | TRBJ2-1 | TRBV10-1 | CASPPHRDNEQFF | TGCGCCAGCCCACCCCACCGGGACAATGAGCAGTTCTTC
TRBD2 | few | TRBJ2-5 | TRBV27 | CASSLSTSFQETQYF | TGTGCCAGCAGTTTGTCGACTAGCTTCCAAGAGACCCAGTACTTC
TRBD2 | many | TRBJ2-3 | TRBV7-2 | CASSLSVSGGRADTQYF | TGTGCCAGCAGCCTTTCGGTATCGGGGGGGCGGGCAGATACGCAGTATTTT
NA | few | TRBJ2-7 | TRBV7-2 | CASSLYVRGGYNEQYF | TGTGCCAGCAGCTTATATGTCAGGGGAGGGTACAATGAGCAGTACTTC
NA | NA | TRBJ2-1 | TRBV11-2 | CASSSDGADEQFF | TGTGCCAGCAGCTCGGACGGCGCAGACGAGCAGTTCTTC
NA | large | TRBJ2-1 | TRBV7-2 | CASSLVVWEAGSYNEQFF | TGTGCCAGCAGCTTAGTTGTGTGGGAGGCAGGTTCCTACAATGAGCAGTTCTTC
NA | medium-sized | TRBJ2-3 | TRBV12-3/TRBV12-4 | CASSPRRGSDTQYF | TGTGCCAGCAGCCCTCGGCGGGGATCGGATACGCAGTATTTT
NA | NA | TRBJ1-1 | TRBV7-2 | CASSLEFARENTEAFF | TGTGCCAGCAGCTTAGAATTTGCCAGGGAGAACACTGAAGCTTTCTTT
TRBD2 | NA | TRBJ2-1 | TRBV27 | CASSPYLAGADNEQFF | TGTGCCAGCAGTCCCTATCTAGCGGGAGCTGACAATGAGCAGTTCTTC
NA | NA | TRBJ2-2 | TRBV7-8 | CASSSTSSGGKTGELFF | TGTGCCAGCAGCTCAACCTCCTCCGGGGGAAAAACCGGGGAGCTGTTTTTT